This passage covers 17 T cell receptor beta chains from one sample sequenced in a study of CD8 T cells in Susac syndrome. Reverse transcription of roughly 0.5 to 1 ug RNA was carried out with random hexamers. Each CDR3 protein gets one entry after TCRdb re-called the immunoSEQ multiplex PCR reads with MiXCR. The sample lists approximately 130,000 distinct CDR3 sequences, approximately 89% occurring once. Sequenced sample: CD8+ T cells from PBMCs. The source of these receptors is a human donor with multiple sclerosis.

The chain links TRBV27 to TRBJ2-3; TRBD2 agrees at 12 bases. V lost 5 bases, J lost 6 bases, and 12 bases stayed unmatched. The germline CDR1 and CDR2 sequences are MNHEY and SMNVEV (reference sequence). The CDR3 covers 17 residues. The CDR3 is CASSGRLAGALTDTQYF. CDR3 in DNA: TGTGCCAGCAGTGGCAGACTAGCGGGAGCCCTTACGGATACGCAGTATTTT.

This clonotype was found a few times. The V gene is TRBV27, the J gene TRBJ2-3; D gene unclear. V lost 2 bases and J 2 bases, leaving 5 bases between the germline ends. The CDR3 is 13 amino acids. Looked up from germline, CDR1 is MNHEY and CDR2 is SMNVEV (reference sequence). CDR3 in DNA: TGTGCCAGCAGTTTAAATCCCACAGATACGCAGTATTTT. Its protein is CASSLNPTDTQYF.

This clonotype was counted between two and nine times. This chain connects TRBV7-9 to TRBJ2-7; 11 bases are shared with TRBD2. V dropped 5 bases and J dropped 1; count of bases not matched to a gene: 4. CDR1 SEHNR and CDR2 FQNEAQ come from the germline V gene (reference sequence). CDR3 size: 15 residues. This chain's CDR3 is CASSRGTSGSYEQYF. CDR3 DNA: TGTGCCAGCAGCCGTGGGACTAGCGGATCCTACGAGCAGTACTTC.

The gene calls are TRBV15 and TRBJ1-1; tentative D call: TRBD1 (6 bases). V was pared by 5 bases and J by 0 bases, with 16 bases between. This CDR3 is built from 16 residues. Germline V gives CDR1 LNHNV, CDR2 YYDKDF (reference sequence). CDR3 in amino acids: CATSYWGGPLNTEAFF. DNA for the CDR3: TGTGCCACCAGCTATTGGGGGGGCCCCTTGAACACTGAAGCTTTCTTT.

The rearrangement uses TRBV11-2 and TRBJ1-1; D unresolved. Germline CDR1 is SGHAT and CDR2 is FQNNGV. The CDR3 extends over 14 amino acids. The V and J ends lost 0 bases and 1 base respectively, with 6 bases between them. CDR3 protein: CASSLDLPNTEAFF. The CDR3 DNA is TGTGCCAGCAGCTTAGATCTACCGAACACTGAAGCTTTCTTT.

V and J are TRBV4-1 and TRBJ2-5; D remains unclear. In germline, CDR1 is MGHRA, CDR2 YSYEKL. V lost 0 bases and J lost 5, with 19 bases in between. The CDR3 contains 17 residues. DNA for the CDR3: TGCGCCAGCAGCCAAGATATTCCCCAAGGCCATGAGGAGACCCAGTACTTC. Translated: CASSQDIPQGHEETQYF.

The sample holds a few counts of this clonotype. CDR3 loop: CASSVGDTEAFF. CDR3 bases: TGTGCCAGCAGCGTAGGGGACACTGAAGCTTTCTTT. The chain uses TRBV9 and TRBJ1-1; D is unresolved. Germline V gene data show CDR1 as SGDLS and CDR2 as YYNGEE. V was cut by 0 bases and J by 3 bases, with 3 bases left in between. The CDR3 is 12 residues long.

This clonotype has just one count. The V and J genes are TRBV3-1 and TRBJ2-2; 11 bases are a match to TRBD2. The CDR3 sequence is 18 residues long. J was trimmed by 3 bases and V by 1 base; bases with no gene match: 7. Germline V CDR1 and CDR2: LGHDT, YNNKEL (reference sequence). CDR3 coding DNA: TGTGCCAGCAGCCAAGGGGGGACTAGCGGAACGTACACCGGGGAGCTGTTTTTT. Translating gives CASSQGGTSGTYTGELFF. Full variable domain (rest looked up from reference TRBV3-1 and TRBJ2-2): DTAVSQTPKYLVTQMGNDKSIKCEQNLGHDTMYWYKQDSKKFLKIMFSYNNKELIINETVPNRFSPKSPDKAHLNLHINSLELGDSAVYFCASSQGGTSGTYTGELFFGEGSRLTVL.

This rearrangement joins TRBV30 to TRBJ2-1, with 8 nucleotides matching TRBD1. This CDR3 comprises 13 residues. The germline V gene encodes CDR1 GTSNPN and CDR2 SVGIG (reference sequence). The J segment lost 4 bases and the V segment lost 4 bases, leaving 3 bases of the junction unmatched. The CDR3 region is CAWNRGDYNEQFF. DNA of the CDR3: TGTGCCTGGAACAGGGGGGATTACAATGAGCAGTTCTTC.

The chain is built from TRBV9 and TRBJ2-1; TRBD2 agrees at 8 bases. The CDR3 spans 15 residues. The V gene's germline CDR1 is SGDLS and CDR2 YYNGEE. The J segment lost 8 bases and the V segment lost 4 bases, leaving 11 bases of the junction unmatched. This CDR3 reads CASSPSGSNRDEQFF. In nucleotides, the CDR3 is TGTGCCAGCAGCCCAAGCGGGAGTAATAGAGATGAGCAGTTCTTC.

The chain couples TRBV2 to TRBJ2-1; 9 bases align to TRBD2. Trimming cost V 1 base and J 5 bases; bases outside gene matches: 9. The CDR3 loop spans 17 amino acids. CDR1 and CDR2 (germline): SNHLY, FYNNEI. The CDR3 is CASSEGGRAFGDNEQFF. The CDR3 region has the DNA TGTGCCAGCAGTGAAGGCGGGAGGGCTTTCGGGGACAATGAGCAGTTCTTC.

This clonotype was seen only a few times. CDR3 amino acids: CASSQELAIQGFPETQYF. In DNA, the CDR3 is TGCGCCAGCAGCCAAGAGTTGGCGATTCAGGGGTTTCCAGAGACCCAGTACTTC. The J gene is TRBJ2-5, the V gene TRBV4-1; D is perhaps TRBD1 (6 bases). V shed 0 bases and J shed 4 bases, with 21 bases lying between them. CDR1 and CDR2 (germline): MGHRA, YSYEKL. This CDR3 comprises 18 residues.

The CDR3 loop reads CAWSLRDLNYEQYF. The CDR3 DNA sequence: TGTGCCTGGAGTCTCCGGGACCTCAATTACGAGCAGTACTTC. The V and J genes are TRBV30 and TRBJ2-7; D possibly uses TRBD1 or TRBD2 (5 bases each). Germline lookup yields CDR1 GTSNPN and CDR2 SVGIG (reference sequence). This CDR3 is built from 14 residues. V lost 2 bases and J lost 4, with 15 bases in between. Filled out from reference TRBV30 and TRBJ2-7, the complete variable domain reads SQTIHQWPATLVQPVGSPLSLECTVEGTSNPNLYWYRQAAGRGLQLLFYSVGIGQISSEVPQNLSASRPQDRQFILSSKKLLLSDSGFYLCAWSLRDLNYEQYFGPGTRLTVT.

This clonotype was seen a single time. The chain combines TRBV13 with TRBJ2-7; 8 positions match TRBD1. Germline trimming cut 6 bases from V and 3 bases from J; bases unmatched to any gene: 7. Germline lookup yields CDR1 PRHDT and CDR2 FYEKMQ (reference sequence). There are 14 residues in the CDR3. The CDR3 spells CASRDREVNYEQYF. CDR3 DNA: TGTGCCAGCAGGGACAGGGAAGTAAACTACGAGCAGTACTTC. The complete variable domain, with remaining parts taken from reference TRBV13 and TRBJ2-7, reads AAGVIQSPRHLIKEKRETATLKCYPIPRHDTVYWYQQGPGQDPQFLISFYEKMQSDKGSIPDRFSAQQFSDYHSELNMSSLELGDSALYFCASRDREVNYEQYFGPGTRLTVT.

This chain links TRBV15 with TRBJ1-4; no firm D call. There are 16 residues in the CDR3. With 5 bases removed from V and 4 bases from J, the gap between germline ends came to 17 bases. Germline V gives CDR1 LNHNV, CDR2 YYDKDF (reference sequence). The CDR3: CATSALLGESNEKLFF. CDR3 bases: TGTGCCACCAGCGCCCTGCTAGGAGAAAGTAATGAAAAACTGTTTTTT. Full variable domain (outside the CDR3, taken from reference TRBV15 and TRBJ1-4): DAMVIQNPRYQVTQFGKPVTLSCSQTLNHNVMYWYQQKSSQAPKLLFHYYDKDFNNEADTPDNFQSRRPNTSFCFLDIRSPGLGDTAMYLCATSALLGESNEKLFFGSGTQLSVL.

The J gene is TRBJ2-7, the V gene TRBV6-1; possibly TRBD1 for D (7 bases). The V end was cut by 7 bases, the J end by 5 bases, with 24 bases between. The CDR3 is 16 residues long. CDR1 MNHNS and CDR2 SASEGT come from the germline V gene. CDR3: CASTYMSGPGGNEQYF. The CDR3 DNA is TGTGCCAGCACGTATATGAGCGGCCCAGGGGGGAACGAGCAGTACTTC.

This sequence joins TRBV7-8 and TRBJ2-7; D ambiguous. V was cut by 3 bases and J by 3 bases, with 12 bases left in between. Per germline, CDR1 SGHVS and CDR2 FQNEAQ. The CDR3 consists of 14 residues. The CDR3 sequence: CASSLSGPLYEQYF. CDR3 coding DNA: TGTGCCAGCAGCTTGTCCGGTCCCCTCTACGAGCAGTACTTC.